Given below is one T cell receptor beta chain in context. These data are taken from a study of control samples from healthy donors and cancer patients. The repertoire was sequenced with immunoSEQ multiplex PCR; TCRdb's copy has only in-frame clones and lacks some. The sample consists of roughly 200,000 clones, over 90% of them appearing once. The germline V gene encodes CDR1 SGHRS and CDR2 YFSETQ. The germline V and J ends were trimmed by 0 bases and 1 base, with 10 bases remaining between them. This CDR3 is built from 16 residues. The genes are TRBV5-1 and TRBJ1-4; D is possibly TRBD1 (6 bases). The source material was blood. The receptor's source is a man aged 45-65 years in good health. The CDR3 DNA reads as TGCGCCAGCAGCTTGGCCCCACAGGGAACTAATGAAAAACTGTTTTTT. This sequence encodes CASSLAPQGTNEKLFF. Complete variable domain (other parts from reference TRBV5-1 and TRBJ1-4): KAGVTQTPRYLIKTRGQQVTLSCSPISGHRSVSWYQQTPGQGLQFLFEYFSETQRNKGNFPGRFSGRQFSNSRSEMNVSTLELGDSALYLCASSLAPQGTNEKLFFGSGTQLSVL.